This T cell receptor (beta chain) emerged from a study of T cells in localized non-small cell lung cancer. The length of the CDR3 is 15 residues. The germline CDR1 and CDR2 sequences are MNHEY and SVGAGI. V shed 2 bases and J shed 1 base, with 11 bases lying between them. Sequencing used immunoSEQ multiplex PCR; TCRdb keeps in-frame clones, though not all of them. This table holds over 25,000 clones, over 75% found once. Study-wide findings and caveats: Adjacent lung was found to contain a median approximately 50 of the top 100 tumor clones. A higher density of T cells in blood coincided with extended overall survival.

In regard to this clone: The antigen remains unidentified.

The sample consisted of peripheral blood, taken before any cancer treatment. This clonotype was sampled from a male donor aged 60 or older with stage III squamous cell lung carcinoma. This chain links TRBV6-5 with TRBJ1-2; the D is unclear. DNA of the CDR3: TGTGCCAGCAGTTACCGCTTAGGAGATAACTATGGCTACACCTTC. Translating it yields CASSYRLGDNYGYTF.